The 27 T cell receptor beta chains given below trace back to one sample, sequenced in a study of T cell responses to AZD1222 COVID-19 vaccine (dated by TCRdb to about 2021). The receptor library was made with the immunoSEQ multiplex PCR assay. The immuneACCESS repertoire file appears here via TCRdb, limited to in-frame rearrangements. These files lack a portion of the clones; in checked studies, under half of the deficit traces to unresolved V genes, and the cause of the others is not known. This sample gives about 160,000 clones in total; 88% of them show up just once. Of the sample, around 5.2% falls within the top ten clones. The sample's time point label, in plain terms: baseline before first vaccination. This sample comprised peripheral blood, obtained on day 0 of AZD1222 vaccination. The origin of the receptors is an adult in good health.

This chain joins TRBV5-8 and TRBJ1-2, with 9 bases that match TRBD1. The length of the CDR3 is 13 residues. J was trimmed by 7 bases and V by 2 bases; bases with no gene match: 3. Germline-derived CDR1 and CDR2 are SGHTS and YDEGEE. For the CDR3, the DNA is TGTGCCAGCAGCTTTGACAGGGGGTCTGGCTACACCTTC. This gives the protein CASSFDRGSGYTF.

The chain is built from TRBV9 and TRBJ1-4; 7 nucleotides align to TRBD1. The CDR3 length is 16 residues. CDR1 is SGDLS, CDR2 YYNGEE, per germline. The junction had 9 bases not matched to a gene; V was cut back by 0 bases and J by 7 bases. Here the CDR3 DNA reads TGTGCCAGCAGCGTAGAGGGGGCAGGCCTCGGTGAAAAACTGTTTTTT. Translated, it gives CASSVEGAGLGEKLFF.

This rearrangement joins TRBV30 to TRBJ2-2, with D unclear. The CDR3 has 13 amino acids. Trimming pared 3 bases from V and 2 bases from J, leaving 7 bases between. The V gene's germline CDR1 is GTSNPN and CDR2 SVGIG (reference sequence). CDR3 bases: TGTGCCTGGAGATCGCCAAACACCGGGGAGCTGTTTTTT. Its translation is CAWRSPNTGELFF.

The V and J genes are TRBV2 and TRBJ2-1; D perhaps matches TRBD2 (5 bases). V dropped 9 bases and J dropped 4 bases, with 16 bases sitting between them. CDR3 length: 14 residues. Germline CDR1 SNHLY, CDR2 FYNNEI. Here the CDR3 reads CARGAAGEYNEQFF. The CDR3 bases are TGTGCCAGGGGAGCGGCTGGAGAGTACAATGAGCAGTTCTTC.

In DNA form, the CDR3 reads TGTGCCTGGGAGAATATGAACACTGAAGCTTTCTTT. This codes for CAWENMNTEAFF. J is TRBJ1-1 and V is TRBV30, with D uncertain. Trimming took off 5 bases at V and 0 bases at J, with 7 bases between the two ends. The germline gives CDR1 GTSNPN, CDR2 SVGIG (reference sequence). The CDR3 covers 12 residues.

V and J are TRBV27 and TRBJ1-1; 7 positions agree with TRBD1. Germline assignment: CDR1 MNHEY and CDR2 SMNVEV (reference sequence). The V segment lost 0 bases and the J segment 11 bases; nucleotides outside the gene matches: 9. This CDR3 has 14 residues. CDR3 loop: CASSLSLHRGEAFF. In DNA form, the CDR3 reads TGTGCCAGCAGTTTATCATTACACAGGGGCGAGGCTTTCTTT.

Only a few counts were recorded for this clone. The chain employs TRBV28 and TRBJ2-2, with 8 bases fitting TRBD1. The CDR3 has 13 residues. In germline, CDR1 is MDHEN, CDR2 SYDVKM. The ends lost 5 bases at V and 6 bases at J; junction bases unmatched: 2. CDR3 DNA sequence: TGTGCCAGCAGTCACAGGGGGTCCGGGGAGCTGTTTTTT. It encodes CASSHRGSGELFF. Filled out from reference TRBV28 and TRBJ2-2, the complete variable domain reads DVKVTQSSRYLVKRTGEKVFLECVQDMDHENMFWYRQDPGLGLRLIYFSYDVKMKEKGDIPEGYSVSREKKERFSLILESASTNQTSMYLCASSHRGSGELFFGEGSRLTVL.

The CDR3 spells CASSLRNEKLFF. The CDR3, as DNA: TGTGCCAGCAGCTTGAGAAATGAAAAACTGTTTTTT. This chain joins TRBV5-8 and TRBJ1-4; the D is unclear. The CDR3 extends over 12 amino acids. Trimming left V 1 base short and J 5 bases short, with 3 bases between. Per the germline V gene, CDR1 is SGHTS and CDR2 is YDEGEE.

This sequence joins TRBV5-4 and TRBJ1-1, with D possibly being TRBD1 (5 bases). Germline CDR1 SGHNT, CDR2 YYREEE (reference sequence). There are 15 residues in the CDR3. Trimming cost V 3 bases and J 5 bases, with 17 bases left between them. The CDR3 sequence: CASSSAGRVGTEAFF. The CDR3 DNA follows: TGTGCCAGCAGCTCGGCAGGCAGGGTTGGGACTGAAGCTTTCTTT.

The genes are TRBV5-1 and TRBJ2-7; TRBD2 aligns across 9 bases. Germline lookup yields CDR1 SGHRS and CDR2 YFSETQ. V lost 8 bases to trimming and J lost 5 bases; unmatched junction nucleotides: 14. The CDR3 contains 15 residues. The chain's CDR3 is CASSLRAGGIDEQYF. The CDR3 nucleotides are TGCGCCAGTTCCCTTAGGGCGGGAGGGATAGACGAGCAGTACTTC.

The J gene is TRBJ1-5, the V gene TRBV6-2 or TRBV6-3; D unclear. Germline V gene lookup returns CDR1 MNHEY and CDR2 SVGEGT. This CDR3 comprises 15 residues. V was pared by 3 bases and J by 6 bases, with 15 bases between. CDR3 DNA: TGTGCCAGCAGTTATGTAACGTTGGGGTTTCAGCCCCAGCATTTT. Amino acids: CASSYVTLGFQPQHF.

The chain links TRBV30 to TRBJ1-2; possible D gene TRBD1, 5 bases. Per the germline V gene, CDR1 is GTSNPN and CDR2 is SVGIG (reference sequence). Trimming shortened V by 0 bases and J by 7 bases, and 21 bases separated the two germline ends. The CDR3 consists of 16 residues. The CDR3 DNA reads TGTGCCTGGAGTGTAAGTCAACAGGCCCTTTCGGGTGGCTACACCTTC. Translated: CAWSVSQQALSGGYTF.

This sequence joins TRBV3-1 (or the pseudogene TRBV3-2) and TRBJ1-6; no reliable D call. Germline-derived CDR1 and CDR2 are LGHDT and YNNKEL (reference sequence). The CDR3 spans 14 residues. The V end lost 1 base, the J end lost 4 bases, and 5 bases lay between the germline ends. CDR3 DNA sequence: TGTGCCAGCAGCCAAGGGACTTATAATTCACCCCTCCACTTT. As protein: CASSQGTYNSPLHF.

The V gene is TRBV7-2, the J gene TRBJ1-1; TRBD1 aligns across 8 bases. The CDR3 totals 14 residues. V gave up 1 base and J gave up 3 bases; unmatched junction bases: 1. Germline loops: CDR1 SGHTA, CDR2 FQGNSA. In nucleotides, the CDR3 is TGTGCCAGCAGCTTAGGGACAGGGTACACTGAAGCTTTCTTT. This codes for CASSLGTGYTEAFF.

The chain carries TRBV28 and TRBJ1-4; no clear D. In germline, CDR1 is MDHEN, CDR2 SYDVKM. The CDR3 extends over 15 amino acids. With 3 bases removed from V and 3 bases from J, the gap between germline ends came to 11 bases. DNA for the CDR3: TGTGCCAGCAGTTTTTCGGGGAGTGCTAATGAAAAACTGTTTTTT. Its protein is CASSFSGSANEKLFF.

V is TRBV2 and J is TRBJ1-2; 9 nucleotides match TRBD1. J was trimmed by 10 bases and V by 5 bases; bases with no gene match: 17. The CDR3 covers 16 residues. Germline assignment: CDR1 SNHLY and CDR2 FYNNEI. CDR3: CASSKGQGPTPWNYTF. The CDR3 region has the DNA TGTGCCAGCAGTAAAGGACAGGGGCCCACACCCTGGAACTACACCTTC.

V is TRBV9 and J is TRBJ1-1; tentatively, D is TRBD1 (5 bases). The CDR3 is 14 residues long. V was trimmed by 4 bases and J by 2 bases, leaving 12 bases between them. From germline, CDR1 is SGDLS and CDR2 YYNGEE. The CDR3 protein is CASSFRDGNTEAFF. The CDR3 DNA is TGTGCCAGCAGCTTCCGGGACGGAAACACTGAAGCTTTCTTT.

The chain joins TRBV28 to TRBJ1-6; D perhaps matches TRBD1 (5 bases). The CDR3 runs to 14 residues. The germline CDR1 and CDR2 sequences are MDHEN and SYDVKM. Trimming stripped 5 bases from V and 9 bases from J, with 14 bases between. The CDR3 region is CASSPIRQSSPLHF. In DNA form, the CDR3 reads TGTGCCAGCAGTCCTATCCGACAGTCTTCACCCCTCCACTTT.

The rearrangement uses TRBV9 and TRBJ1-1, with D possibly TRBD1 on 5 matching bases. Germline CDR1 and CDR2: SGDLS and YYNGEE. This CDR3 region has 13 residues. With 2 bases removed from V and 4 bases from J, the gap between germline ends came to 9 bases. For the CDR3, the DNA is TGTGCCAGCAGCGTCCAGGGACGCACTGAAGCTTTCTTT. Its protein product is CASSVQGRTEAFF.

V usage is TRBV18 and J usage is TRBJ2-2; D is unclear. The CDR3 spans 14 residues. The germline gives CDR1 KGHSH, CDR2 LQKENI. V shed 1 base and J shed 0 bases, with 3 bases lying between them. This CDR3 reads CASSPLTNTGELFF. DNA for the CDR3: TGTGCCAGCTCACCACTTACGAACACCGGGGAGCTGTTTTTT.

The chain combines TRBV6-6 with TRBJ1-1; 12 bases fit TRBD1. The V and J ends lost 5 bases and 4 bases, in that order; junction bases with no gene match: 14. Germline V gene data show CDR1 as MNHNY and CDR2 as SVGAGI (reference sequence). The CDR3 sequence is 18 residues long. The CDR3 is CASSRPGTGGSWGTEAFF. The CDR3 DNA reads as TGTGCCAGCAGTCGCCCCGGGACAGGGGGCTCGTGGGGCACTGAAGCTTTCTTT.

The J gene is TRBJ2-7, the V gene TRBV6-2 or TRBV6-3; D call uncertain. There are 11 residues in the CDR3. Trimming stripped 4 bases from V and 2 bases from J, with 3 bases between. Germline assignment: CDR1 MNHEY and CDR2 SVGEGT. The CDR3 DNA sequence: TGTGCCAGCAGTTCCGCCTACGAGCAGTACTTC. Residues: CASSSAYEQYF.

The J gene is TRBJ1-1, the V gene TRBV6-2 or TRBV6-3; possible D gene TRBD1, 6 bases. In germline, CDR1 is MNHEY, CDR2 SVGEGT. There are 19 residues in the CDR3. Trimming stripped 1 base from V and 0 bases from J, with 21 bases between. The CDR3 coding sequence is TGTGCCAGCAGTTACTTAGCGGGGGCGCGGGGACTCATGAACACTGAAGCTTTCTTT. Its translation: CASSYLAGARGLMNTEAFF.

The rearrangement joins TRBV7-8 to TRBJ2-2; 13 nucleotides line up with TRBD2. The CDR3 totals 18 residues. Germline CDR1 reads SGHVS; CDR2 reads FQNEAQ. After removal of 1 base from V and 9 bases from J, the junction contained 11 bases not matched to a gene. This chain's CDR3 is CASSLVLAGGPLYRELFF. CDR3 in DNA: TGTGCCAGCAGCTTAGTACTAGCGGGAGGGCCTCTCTACCGGGAGCTGTTTTTT.

Here the CDR3 reads CATREGLATRETQYF. CDR3 nucleotide sequence: TGTGCCACCAGAGAAGGACTAGCAACGAGGGAGACCCAGTACTTC. The chain recombines TRBV15 with TRBJ2-5, with 8 bases matching TRBD2. There are 15 residues in the CDR3. V was pared by 6 bases and J by 5 bases, with 11 bases of the junction left unmatched. Germline CDR1 is LNHNV and CDR2 is YYDKDF (reference sequence).

The chain is built from TRBV5-4 and TRBJ2-1; 8 bases are shared with TRBD2. Germline assignment: CDR1 SGHNT and CDR2 YYREEE (reference sequence). The ends lost 3 bases at V and 9 bases at J; junction bases unmatched: 5. The CDR3 is 13 residues long. DNA for the CDR3: TGTGCCAGCAGCTCGGGGGGGCGTACTGAGCAGTTCTTC. This encodes CASSSGGRTEQFF.

This rearrangement joins TRBV7-9 to TRBJ2-2; D gene uncertain. The germline gives CDR1 SEHNR, CDR2 FQNEAQ (reference sequence). The CDR3 extends over 12 amino acids. Between the trimmed V and J ends, which lost 2 bases and 7 bases, there was a span of 5 bases. This CDR3 reads CASSLKYGELFF. The CDR3, as DNA: TGTGCCAGCAGCTTAAAATACGGGGAGCTGTTTTTT.